The sequence of this T cell receptor (beta chain) was determined in a study of cytomegalovirus exposure and HLA in healthy donors. General study points: In vitro work confirmed that a few CMV-associated chains recognize CMV antigens.

The PCR ran on 60 Vbeta and 13 Jbeta primers. Sequenced by immunoSEQ multiplex PCR; TCRdb stores in-frame clones only, minus some. The sample has under 70,000 clones. The CDR3 has 12 amino acids. The germline V gene has CDR1 KGHSH and CDR2 LQKENI. A word on this clone: Antigen specificity is unknown. At one boundary the junction diverges from the germline segment, which might be a read error.

The clonotype comes from a man between 45 and 60 years old in good health and CMV-seropositive. The sequencing sample was made of PBMCs. The chain is built from TRBV18 and TRBJ1-2; no clear D gene. This chain's CDR3 is CTSSPEVYGYTF. The CDR3 bases are TGTACCAGCTCACCAGAGGTCTATGGCTACACCTTC.